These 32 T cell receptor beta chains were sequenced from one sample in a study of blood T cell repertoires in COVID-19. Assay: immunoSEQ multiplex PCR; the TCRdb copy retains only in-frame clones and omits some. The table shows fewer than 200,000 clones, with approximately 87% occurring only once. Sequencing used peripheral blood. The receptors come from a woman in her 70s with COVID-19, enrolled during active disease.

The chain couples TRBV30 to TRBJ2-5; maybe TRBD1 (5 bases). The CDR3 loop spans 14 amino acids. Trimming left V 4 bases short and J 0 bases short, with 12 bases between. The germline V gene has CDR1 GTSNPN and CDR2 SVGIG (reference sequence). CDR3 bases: TGTGCCTGGAAATTGACCAGGGACCAAGAGACCCAGTACTTC. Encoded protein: CAWKLTRDQETQYF.

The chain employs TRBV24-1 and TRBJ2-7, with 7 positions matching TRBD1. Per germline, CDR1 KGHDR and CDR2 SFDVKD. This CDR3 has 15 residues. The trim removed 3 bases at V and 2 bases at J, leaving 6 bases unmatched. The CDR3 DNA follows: TGTGCCACCAGTGATGGTGTGGGACAGACCTACGAGCAGTACTTC. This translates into CATSDGVGQTYEQYF.

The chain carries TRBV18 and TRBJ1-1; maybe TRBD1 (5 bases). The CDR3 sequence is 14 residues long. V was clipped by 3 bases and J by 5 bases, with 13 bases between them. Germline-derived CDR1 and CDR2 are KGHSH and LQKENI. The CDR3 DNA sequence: TGTGCCAGCTCACCCGGACAATTAGGGACTGAAGCTTTCTTT. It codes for CASSPGQLGTEAFF.

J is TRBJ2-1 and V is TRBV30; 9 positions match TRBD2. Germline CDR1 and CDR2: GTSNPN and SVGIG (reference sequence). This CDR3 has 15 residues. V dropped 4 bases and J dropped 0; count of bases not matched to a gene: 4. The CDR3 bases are TGTGCCTGGATAGCGGGAGTACTCTCCTACAATGAGCAGTTCTTC. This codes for CAWIAGVLSYNEQFF.

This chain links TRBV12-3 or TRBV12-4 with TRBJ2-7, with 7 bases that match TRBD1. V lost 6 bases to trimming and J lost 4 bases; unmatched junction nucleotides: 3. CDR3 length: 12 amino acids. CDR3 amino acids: CASSKQGYEQYF. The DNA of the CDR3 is TGTGCCAGCAGCAAACAGGGGTACGAGCAGTACTTC.

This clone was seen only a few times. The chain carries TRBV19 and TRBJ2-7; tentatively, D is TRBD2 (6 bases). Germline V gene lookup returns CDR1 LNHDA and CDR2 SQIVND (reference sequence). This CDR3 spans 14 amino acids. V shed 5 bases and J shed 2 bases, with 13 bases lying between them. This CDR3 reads CASSAGTGAYEQYF. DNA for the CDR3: TGTGCCAGTAGTGCCGGGACTGGAGCCTACGAGCAGTACTTC. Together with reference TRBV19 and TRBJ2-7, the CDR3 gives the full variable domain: DGGITQSPKYLFRKEGQNVTLSCEQNLNHDAMYWYRQDPGQGLRLIYYSQIVNDFQKGDIAEGYSVSREKKESFPLTVTSAQKNPTAFYLCASSAGTGAYEQYFGPGTRLTVT.

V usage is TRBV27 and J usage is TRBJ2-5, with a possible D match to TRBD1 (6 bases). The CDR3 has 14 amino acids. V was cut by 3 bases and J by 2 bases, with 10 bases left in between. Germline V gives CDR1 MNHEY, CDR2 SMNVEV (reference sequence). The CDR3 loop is CASSLGQGQETQYF. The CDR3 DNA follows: TGTGCCAGCAGTTTGGGACAAGGACAAGAGACCCAGTACTTC.

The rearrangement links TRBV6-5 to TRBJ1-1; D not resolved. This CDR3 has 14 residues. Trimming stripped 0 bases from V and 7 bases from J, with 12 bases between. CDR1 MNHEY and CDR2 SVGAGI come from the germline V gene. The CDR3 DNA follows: TGTGCCAGCAGTTACTCGTTTCCAGCGATTGAAGCTTTCTTT. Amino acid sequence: CASSYSFPAIEAFF.

The CDR3 bases are TGTGCCAGTAGTCTGACTAGCGGTAACGAGCAGTACTTC. It codes for CASSLTSGNEQYF. The chain has TRBV19 and TRBJ2-7; 9 bases align to TRBD2. The J segment lost 5 bases and the V segment lost 5 bases, leaving 4 bases of the junction unmatched. The CDR3 has 13 amino acids. CDR1 and CDR2 (germline): LNHDA, SQIVND (reference sequence).

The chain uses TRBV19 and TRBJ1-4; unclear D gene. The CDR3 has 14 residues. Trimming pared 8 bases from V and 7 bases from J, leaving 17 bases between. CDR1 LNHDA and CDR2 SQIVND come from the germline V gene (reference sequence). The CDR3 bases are TGTGCCAGTCGCGGCCCGACGATCGGTGAAAAACTGTTTTTT. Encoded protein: CASRGPTIGEKLFF.

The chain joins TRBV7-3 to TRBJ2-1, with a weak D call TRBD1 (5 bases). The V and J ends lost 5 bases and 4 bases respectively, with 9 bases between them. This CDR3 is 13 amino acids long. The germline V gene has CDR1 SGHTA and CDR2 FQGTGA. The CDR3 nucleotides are TGTGCCAGCAGCCCCCAGGGTTACAATGAGCAGTTCTTC. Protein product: CASSPQGYNEQFF.

The CDR3 coding sequence is TGTGCCAGCAGCTTTAGACTAGCGGGAGTGTCAGAGACCCAGTACTTC. Its protein product is CASSFRLAGVSETQYF. The rearrangement uses TRBV11-3 and TRBJ2-5; 12 bases map to TRBD2. The CDR3 consists of 16 residues. The J segment lost 4 bases and the V segment lost 3 bases, leaving 6 bases of the junction unmatched. From germline, CDR1 is SGHNT and CDR2 YENEEA.

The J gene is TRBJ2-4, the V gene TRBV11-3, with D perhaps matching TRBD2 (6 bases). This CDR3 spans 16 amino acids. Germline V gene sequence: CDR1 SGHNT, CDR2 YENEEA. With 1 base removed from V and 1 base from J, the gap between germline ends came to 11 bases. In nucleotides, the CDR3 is TGTGCCAGCAGCTTAGGCGGGGTAGTGGCCAAAAACATTCAGTACTTC. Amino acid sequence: CASSLGGVVAKNIQYF.

This chain's CDR3 is CATSDAGPGETQYF. The DNA of the CDR3 is TGTGCCACCAGTGATGCCGGGCCGGGGGAGACCCAGTACTTC. The rearrangement links TRBV24-1 to TRBJ2-5; TRBD2 is a possible D gene (5 bases). Germline V lookup: CDR1 KGHDR, CDR2 SFDVKD. The CDR3 is 14 residues long. Trimming took 3 bases from V and 5 from J, leaving 12 bases between them.

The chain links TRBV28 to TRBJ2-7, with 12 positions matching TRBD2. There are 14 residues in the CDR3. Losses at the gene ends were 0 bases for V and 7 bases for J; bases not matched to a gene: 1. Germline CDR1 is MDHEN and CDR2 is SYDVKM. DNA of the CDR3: TGTGCCAGCAGTTTATGGGGACTAGCGGGTGAGCAGTACTTC. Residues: CASSLWGLAGEQYF.

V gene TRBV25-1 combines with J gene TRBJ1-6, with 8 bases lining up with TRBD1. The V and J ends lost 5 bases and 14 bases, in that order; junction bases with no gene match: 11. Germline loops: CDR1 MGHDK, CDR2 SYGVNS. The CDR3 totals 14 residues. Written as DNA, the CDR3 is TGTGCCAGCAGTTACATTGGACAGGGAGGAACCCTCCACTTT. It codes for CASSYIGQGGTLHF.

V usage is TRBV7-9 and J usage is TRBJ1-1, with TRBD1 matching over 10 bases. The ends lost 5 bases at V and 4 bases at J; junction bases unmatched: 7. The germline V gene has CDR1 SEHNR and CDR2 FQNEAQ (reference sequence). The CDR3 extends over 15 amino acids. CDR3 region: CASSTTGTGATEAFF. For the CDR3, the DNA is TGTGCCAGCAGCACAACCGGGACAGGGGCCACTGAAGCTTTCTTT.

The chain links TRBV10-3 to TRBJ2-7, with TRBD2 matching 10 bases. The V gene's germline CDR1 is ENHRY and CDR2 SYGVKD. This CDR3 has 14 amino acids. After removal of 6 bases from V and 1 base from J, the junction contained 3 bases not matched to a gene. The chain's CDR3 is CAIRASGSSYEQYF. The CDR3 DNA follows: TGTGCCATCAGGGCTAGCGGGAGTTCCTACGAGCAGTACTTC.

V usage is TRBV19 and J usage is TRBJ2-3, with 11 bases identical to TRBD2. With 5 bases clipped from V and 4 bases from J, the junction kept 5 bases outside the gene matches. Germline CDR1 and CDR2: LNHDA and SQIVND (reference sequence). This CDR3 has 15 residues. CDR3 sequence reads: CASSPTSGSPDTQYF. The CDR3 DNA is TGTGCCAGTAGTCCCACTAGCGGGAGTCCAGATACGCAGTATTTT. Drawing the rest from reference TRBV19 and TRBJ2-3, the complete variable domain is DGGITQSPKYLFRKEGQNVTLSCEQNLNHDAMYWYRQDPGQGLRLIYYSQIVNDFQKGDIAEGYSVSREKKESFPLTVTSAQKNPTAFYLCASSPTSGSPDTQYFGPGTRLTVL.

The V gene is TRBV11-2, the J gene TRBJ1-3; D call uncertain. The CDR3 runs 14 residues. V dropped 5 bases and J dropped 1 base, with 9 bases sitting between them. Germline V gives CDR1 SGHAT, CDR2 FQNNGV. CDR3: CASSPVYSGNTIYF. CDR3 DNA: TGTGCCAGCAGCCCGGTTTATTCTGGAAACACCATATATTTT. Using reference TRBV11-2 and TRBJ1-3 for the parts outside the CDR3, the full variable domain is EAGVAQSPRYKIIEKRQSVAFWCNPISGHATLYWYQQILGQGPKLLIQFQNNGVVDDSQLPKDRFSAERLKGVDSTLKIQPAKLEDSAVYLCASSPVYSGNTIYFGEGSWLTVV.

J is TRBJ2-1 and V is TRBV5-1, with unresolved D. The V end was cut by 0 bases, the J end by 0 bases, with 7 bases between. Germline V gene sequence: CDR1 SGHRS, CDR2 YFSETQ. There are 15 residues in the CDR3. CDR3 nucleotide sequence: TGCGCCAGCAGCTTGGCCACCAGCTCCTACAATGAGCAGTTCTTC. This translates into CASSLATSSYNEQFF.

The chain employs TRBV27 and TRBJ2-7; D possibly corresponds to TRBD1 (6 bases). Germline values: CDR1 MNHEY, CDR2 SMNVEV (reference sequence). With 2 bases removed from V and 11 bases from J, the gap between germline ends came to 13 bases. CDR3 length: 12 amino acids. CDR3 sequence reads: CASSLDTGPKYF. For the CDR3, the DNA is TGTGCCAGCAGTTTAGATACAGGGCCTAAGTACTTC.

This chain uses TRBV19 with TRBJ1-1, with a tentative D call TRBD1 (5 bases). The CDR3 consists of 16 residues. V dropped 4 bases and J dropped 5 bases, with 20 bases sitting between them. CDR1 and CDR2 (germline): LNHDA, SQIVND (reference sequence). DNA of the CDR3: TGTGCCAGTAGTAAGGGGCGGCTCAGAGCGAGGACTGAAGCTTTCTTT. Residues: CASSKGRLRARTEAFF.

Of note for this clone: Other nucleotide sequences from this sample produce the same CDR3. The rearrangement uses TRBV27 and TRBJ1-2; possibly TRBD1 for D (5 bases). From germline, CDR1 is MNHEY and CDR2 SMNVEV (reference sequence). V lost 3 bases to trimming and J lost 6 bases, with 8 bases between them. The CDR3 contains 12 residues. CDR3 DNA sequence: TGTGCCAGCAGTTTGGGGGGTGATGGCTACACCTTC. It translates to CASSLGGDGYTF.

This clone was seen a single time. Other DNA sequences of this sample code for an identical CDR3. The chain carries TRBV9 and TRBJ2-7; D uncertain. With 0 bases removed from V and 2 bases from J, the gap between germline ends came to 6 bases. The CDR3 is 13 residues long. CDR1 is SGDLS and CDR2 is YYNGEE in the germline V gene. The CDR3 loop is CASSVGQTYEQYF. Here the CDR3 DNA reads TGTGCCAGCAGCGTAGGCCAGACCTACGAGCAGTACTTC. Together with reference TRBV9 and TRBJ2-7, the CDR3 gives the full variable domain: DSGVTQTPKHLITATGQRVTLRCSPRSGDLSVYWYQQSLDQGLQFLIQYYNGEERAKGNILERFSAQQFPDLHSELNLSSLELGDSALYFCASSVGQTYEQYFGPGTRLTVT.

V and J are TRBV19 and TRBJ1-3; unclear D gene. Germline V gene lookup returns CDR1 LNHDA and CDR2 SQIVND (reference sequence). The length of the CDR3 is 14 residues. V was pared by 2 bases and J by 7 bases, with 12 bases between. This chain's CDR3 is CASSINRGRNTIYF. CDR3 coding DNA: TGTGCCAGTAGTATAAATCGGGGTCGGAACACCATATATTTT.

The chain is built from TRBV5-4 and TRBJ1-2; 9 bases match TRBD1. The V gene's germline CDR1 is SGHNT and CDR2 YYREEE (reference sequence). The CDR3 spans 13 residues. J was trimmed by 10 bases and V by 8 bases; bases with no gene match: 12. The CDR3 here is CASRTMGQGVYTF. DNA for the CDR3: TGTGCCAGTCGAACCATGGGACAGGGCGTCTACACCTTC. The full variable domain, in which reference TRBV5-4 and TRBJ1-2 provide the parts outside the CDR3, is ETGVTQSPTHLIKTRGQQVTLRCSSQSGHNTVSWYQQALGQGPQFIFQYYREEENGRGNFPPRFSGLQFPNYSSELNVNALELDDSALYLCASRTMGQGVYTFGSGTRLTVV.

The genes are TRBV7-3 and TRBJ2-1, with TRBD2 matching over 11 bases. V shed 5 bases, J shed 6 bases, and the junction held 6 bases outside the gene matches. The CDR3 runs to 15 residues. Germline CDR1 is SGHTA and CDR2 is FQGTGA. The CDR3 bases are TGTGCCAGCAGCAGTGGGACTAGCGGATTCAATGAGCAGTTCTTC. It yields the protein CASSSGTSGFNEQFF.

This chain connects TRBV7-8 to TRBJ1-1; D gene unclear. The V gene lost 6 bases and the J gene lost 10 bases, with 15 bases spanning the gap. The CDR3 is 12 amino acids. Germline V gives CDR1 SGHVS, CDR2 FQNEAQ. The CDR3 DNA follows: TGTGCCAGCAGTTCATCCCAAACACGAGCTTTCTTT. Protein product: CASSSSQTRAFF.

CDR3 nucleotides: TGTGCCAGCACCGCCCTAGCGGGGGGTGAGCAGTACTTC. Its protein product is CASTALAGGEQYF. The chain employs TRBV27 and TRBJ2-7, with TRBD2 matching 11 bases. The CDR3 contains 13 residues. V lost 7 bases, J lost 7 bases, and 6 bases stayed unmatched. The germline V gene has CDR1 MNHEY and CDR2 SMNVEV (reference sequence).

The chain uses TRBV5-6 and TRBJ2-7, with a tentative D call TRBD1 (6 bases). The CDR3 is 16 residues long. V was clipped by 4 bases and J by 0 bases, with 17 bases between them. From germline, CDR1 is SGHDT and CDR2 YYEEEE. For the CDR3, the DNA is TGTGCCAGCAGCCCATCTGGGACACTTCACTCCTACGAGCAGTACTTC. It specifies CASSPSGTLHSYEQYF.

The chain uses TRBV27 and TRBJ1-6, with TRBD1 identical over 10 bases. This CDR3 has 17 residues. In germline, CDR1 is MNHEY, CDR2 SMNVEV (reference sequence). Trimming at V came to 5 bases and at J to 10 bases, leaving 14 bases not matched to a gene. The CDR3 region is CASSTSATGGRRSPLHF. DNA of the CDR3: TGTGCCAGCAGTACGTCCGCGACAGGGGGCAGGAGGTCACCCCTCCACTTT.